Below, 32 T cell receptor beta chains from the same sample are listed, as sequenced in a study of molecular identifiers for immune sequencing clone quantification. TCRdb ran MiXCR on the PCR reads and lists one entry per CDR3 protein. The sample shows nearly 650,000 distinct CDR3 sequences, 25% of them seen only once. Sequencing was performed on naive CD8+ T cells from blood, with Jurkat cell RNA spiked in. Subset noted: FACS-sorted CD8+CD4-CCR7+CD45RA+ naive T cells. The receptor source for this set is a human donor in good health. Some libraries in this study had Jurkat cell RNA spiked in.

Points on this clonotype: A much larger clone lies a single base off, so this may be a read error. Here the CDR3 omits its conserved ending phenylalanine or tryptophan, so a read error is the likely source. The V and J genes are TRBV4-1 and TRBJ2-4; D is uncertain. There are 12 residues in the CDR3. CDR1 MGHRA and CDR2 YSYEKL come from the germline V gene. Trimming removed 1 base from V and 13 bases from J, with 11 bases in between. The CDR3 coding sequence is TGCGCCAGCAGCCAAGTATCGCAGGCCCAGTACCTC. Protein sequence: CASSQVSQAQYL.

Worth noting for this clonotype: A read error is possible here, since a much larger clone lies one base away. In this CDR3 the conserved last residue, phenylalanine or tryptophan, is missing, so a read error is likely. This sequence joins TRBV5-3 and TRBJ2-4; D may be TRBD1 or TRBD2 (5 bases each). TRBV5-3 is recorded as an ORF, its role being uncertain. CDR3 size: 18 residues. CDR3 residues: CASSSTGTPMKGVNIQYS. Written as DNA, the CDR3 is TGTGCCAGCAGCTCCACCGGGACGCCGATGAAGGGTGTAAACATTCAGTACTCC.

This clonotype was found once. A much larger clonotype is one base distant, so this may be a read error. V gene TRBV9 combines with J gene TRBJ2-3; no clear D gene. CDR1 is SGDLS, CDR2 YYNGEE, per germline. Trimming took 0 bases from V and 6 from J, leaving 11 bases between them. The CDR3 covers 14 residues. The CDR3 sequence: CASSVGDGPDTQYF. The CDR3 region has the DNA TGTGCCAGCAGCGTAGGAGACGGGCCCGATACGCAGTATTTT.

This clonotype was seen a few times. The chain links TRBV27 to TRBJ1-6; tentative D call: TRBD1 (5 bases). Trimming cost V 6 bases and J 7 bases, with 16 bases left between them. Germline CDR1 reads MNHEY; CDR2 reads SMNVEV (reference sequence). The length of the CDR3 is 15 residues. The CDR3 sequence is CASSPLGGVNSPLHF. The CDR3, as DNA: TGTGCCAGCAGCCCCCTTGGGGGGGTGAATTCACCCCTCCACTTT.

On this clonotype: A read error may explain this, as a much larger clone is one base away. This sequence joins TRBV14 and TRBJ2-3; no reliable D call. Trimming shortened V by 4 bases and J by 4 bases, and 6 bases separated the two germline ends. CDR3 size: 12 residues. Per germline, CDR1 SGHDN and CDR2 FVKESK. DNA for the CDR3: TGTGCCAGCAGCCGGTCAGCAGATACGCAGTATTTT. Protein sequence: CASSRSADTQYF.

This clonotype has more than one count but fewer than ten. The chain couples TRBV20-1 to TRBJ1-2; 8 bases line up with TRBD1. The length of the CDR3 is 15 residues. Germline assignment: CDR1 DFQATT and CDR2 SNEGSKA (reference sequence). V lost 1 base to trimming and J lost 8 bases; unmatched junction nucleotides: 12. CDR3 amino acids: CSARGGRQGMRGYTF. CDR3 sequence (DNA): TGCAGTGCTAGAGGGGGTCGACAGGGGATGCGCGGCTACACCTTC.

This clonotype appeared a few times. V is TRBV9 and J is TRBJ2-7; D might be TRBD1 (6 bases). The CDR3 covers 13 residues. The V end was cut by 2 bases, the J end by 5 bases, with 11 bases between. Germline loops: CDR1 SGDLS, CDR2 YYNGEE. The DNA of the CDR3 is TGTGCCAGCAGCGTCACAGGGTACCACGAGCAGTACTTC. This sequence encodes CASSVTGYHEQYF. Using reference TRBV9 and TRBJ2-7 for the parts outside the CDR3, the full variable domain is DSGVTQTPKHLITATGQRVTLRCSPRSGDLSVYWYQQSLDQGLQFLIQYYNGEERAKGNILERFSAQQFPDLHSELNLSSLELGDSALYFCASSVTGYHEQYFGPGTRLTVT.

The chain recombines TRBV6-5 with TRBJ1-1; no clear D. Germline V gene data show CDR1 as MNHEY and CDR2 as SVGAGI. The CDR3 is 16 residues long. V was clipped by 5 bases and J by 6 bases, with 22 bases between them. CDR3 coding DNA: TGTGCCAGCAGTCCCGCCGGAAGACAACTAAACGCTGAAGCTTTCTTT. This encodes CASSPAGRQLNAEAFF.

This clonotype was recorded a few times. The chain recombines TRBV9 with TRBJ2-5; 9 bases agree with TRBD2. There are 17 residues in the CDR3. From germline, CDR1 is SGDLS and CDR2 YYNGEE. Unmatched junction bases numbered 8, after V lost 0 bases and J lost 2 bases. In DNA form, the CDR3 reads TGTGCCAGCAGCGTAGATTCCCTAGCGGGAAAACAAGAGACCCAGTACTTC. Its translation: CASSVDSLAGKQETQYF.

This chain connects TRBV14 to TRBJ2-7; tentative D call: TRBD2 (5 bases). V lost 0 bases, J lost 11 bases, and 17 bases lay in between. The CDR3 sequence is 14 residues long. Germline V gives CDR1 SGHDN, CDR2 FVKESK. CDR3 residues: CASSQDLGANVKYF. DNA of the CDR3: TGTGCCAGCAGCCAAGATCTGGGAGCGAATGTAAAGTACTTC.

This clonotype occurred many times. The chain has TRBV9 and TRBJ1-1; D gene unclear. CDR3 length equals 14 residues. V lost 0 bases to trimming and J lost 4 bases, with 10 bases between them. The germline CDR1 and CDR2 sequences are SGDLS and YYNGEE. CDR3 protein: CASSVGQRGTEAFF. CDR3 nucleotides: TGTGCCAGCAGCGTAGGGCAGCGGGGCACTGAAGCTTTCTTT.

This clonotype was observed many times. The chain joins TRBV29-1 to TRBJ1-2; 10 bases agree with TRBD1. V lost 3 bases and J lost 2; bases outside the gene matches: 3. This CDR3 has 14 amino acids. Germline values: CDR1 SQVTM, CDR2 ANQGSEA. CDR3 loop: CSVDGTGDNYGYTF. DNA for the CDR3: TGCAGCGTTGATGGGACAGGGGACAACTATGGCTACACCTTC.

This clonotype showed up many times. This rearrangement joins TRBV6-5 to TRBJ1-1; D gene ambiguous. Between the trimmed V and J ends, which lost 0 bases and 0 bases, there was a span of 14 bases. Germline lookup yields CDR1 MNHEY and CDR2 SVGAGI. CDR3 length: 17 residues. CDR3 nucleotides: TGTGCCAGCAGTTACTCGGCGGGCTGGTCCGTGAACACTGAAGCTTTCTTT. This codes for CASSYSAGWSVNTEAFF.

This clonotype was detected a few times. This rearrangement joins TRBV19 to TRBJ2-3; 7 bases are a match to TRBD2. The ends lost 0 bases at V and 4 bases at J; junction bases unmatched: 4. The germline gives CDR1 LNHDA, CDR2 SQIVND (reference sequence). There are 15 residues in the CDR3. Here the CDR3 DNA reads TGTGCCAGTAGTATAGAACTAGCGCTCCCAGATACGCAGTATTTT. It specifies CASSIELALPDTQYF.

The table lists this clonotype with many counts. V and J are TRBV5-6 and TRBJ1-1; no reliable D call. In germline, CDR1 is SGHDT, CDR2 YYEEEE. The V end lost 6 bases, the J end lost 7 bases, and 13 bases lay between the germline ends. This CDR3 contains 12 residues. CDR3 in amino acids: CASTYGALEAFF. DNA for the CDR3: TGTGCCAGCACTTATGGAGCCCTTGAAGCTTTCTTT.

The J gene is TRBJ2-1, the V gene TRBV11-2; the match to TRBD1 covers 10 bases. J lost 3 bases, V lost 5 bases, and 10 bases had no gene match. This CDR3 comprises 17 residues. CDR1 and CDR2 (germline): SGHAT, FQNNGV. This chain's CDR3 is CASSPDRGLSIYNEQFF. In nucleotides, the CDR3 is TGTGCCAGCAGCCCCGACAGGGGGCTTTCAATCTACAATGAGCAGTTCTTC.

This clonotype was counted a few times. V and J are TRBV19 and TRBJ2-3; either TRBD1 or TRBD2 may supply D (5 bases each). The CDR3 length is 16 residues. V shed 5 bases and J shed 0 bases, with 15 bases lying between them. Per germline, CDR1 LNHDA and CDR2 SQIVND (reference sequence). In DNA form, the CDR3 reads TGTGCCAGTAGTTGGGACCTGATCTCTAGCACAGATACGCAGTATTTT. Protein product: CASSWDLISSTDTQYF.

This clonotype was seen at least ten times. V usage is TRBV28 and J usage is TRBJ1-5; D remains ambiguous. V lost 8 bases to trimming and J lost 0 bases, with 14 bases between them. The length of the CDR3 is 15 residues. Germline values: CDR1 MDHEN, CDR2 SYDVKM. Here the CDR3 DNA reads TGTGCCAGCCGCTCGACACCATATAGCAATCAGCCCCAGCATTTT. It encodes CASRSTPYSNQPQHF.

This clonotype was seen ten or more times. The chain recombines TRBV13 with TRBJ2-7; perhaps TRBD2 as D (7 bases). The CDR3 covers 14 residues. CDR1 is PRHDT, CDR2 FYEKMQ, per germline (reference sequence). Deletions cut 4 bases from V and 5 bases from J, with 15 bases between. The CDR3 DNA follows: TGTGCCAGCAGCTCCCTGGGGGGGCGGGACGAGCAGTACTTC. Amino acids: CASSSLGGRDEQYF.

V gene TRBV6-4 combines with J gene TRBJ2-1, with 9 bases fitting TRBD2. V gave up 2 bases and J gave up 3 bases; unmatched junction bases: 2. CDR3 length: 15 residues. CDR1 is MRHNA, CDR2 SNTAGT, per germline. Here the CDR3 DNA reads TGTGCCAGCAGTGACGCAGCGGGAGGCTACAATGAGCAGTTCTTC. Amino acid sequence: CASSDAAGGYNEQFF.

At least ten counts were recorded for this clonotype. This chain's CDR3 is CASSFASGANVLTF. The CDR3 region has the DNA TGTGCCAGCAGCTTTGCCTCTGGGGCCAACGTCCTGACTTTC. The chain combines TRBV5-4 with TRBJ2-6; D unclear. Germline V gene sequence: CDR1 SGHNT, CDR2 YYREEE (reference sequence). Trimming cost V 2 bases and J 0 bases, with 3 bases left between them. There are 14 residues in the CDR3.

This sequence joins TRBV19 and TRBJ2-3, with TRBD1 as a possible D gene (5 bases). The ends were cut back, 7 bases at V and 4 bases at J, with 15 bases in the middle. This CDR3 spans 14 amino acids. Germline loops: CDR1 LNHDA, CDR2 SQIVND (reference sequence). The CDR3 region has the DNA TGTGCCAGTAACCAGGGCCAGGCTTCAGATACGCAGTATTTT. This codes for CASNQGQASDTQYF.

This rearrangement joins TRBV9 to TRBJ2-5, with D uncertain. There are 15 residues in the CDR3. The germline gives CDR1 SGDLS, CDR2 YYNGEE. The V and J ends lost 0 bases and 3 bases respectively, with 12 bases between them. CDR3 coding DNA: TGTGCCAGCAGCGTAGGGACCTCAGGAAAAGAGACCCAGTACTTC. It codes for CASSVGTSGKETQYF.

As for this clonotype: Because the CDR3 is missing its conserved closing phenylalanine or tryptophan, this is likely a read error. The chain's CDR3 is CAGSFPNEKLFL. The CDR3 region has the DNA TGTGCCGGCAGTTTTCCTAATGAAAAACTGTTTCTT. The chain employs TRBV12-3 or TRBV12-4 and TRBJ1-4; D unclear. The CDR3 sequence is 12 residues long.

This clonotype was recorded a few times. This chain connects TRBV30 to TRBJ2-5, with unresolved D. The V gene lost 0 bases and the J gene lost 5 bases, with 1 base spanning the gap. The CDR3 totals 10 residues. Per germline, CDR1 GTSNPN and CDR2 SVGIG (reference sequence). The CDR3 protein is CAWSVETQYF. CDR3 DNA: TGTGCCTGGAGTGTTGAGACCCAGTACTTC.

A word on this clonotype: A clone one base away is much larger, so this may be a read error. The rearrangement joins TRBV4-2 to TRBJ1-4, with a weak D call TRBD1 (6 bases). Germline CDR1 is LGHNA and CDR2 is YNFKEQ. This CDR3 region has 18 residues. CDR3 sequence reads: CASRQESPGGRTNEKLFF. The CDR3 DNA sequence: TGTGCCAGCCGCCAAGAGTCGCCGGGGGGCAGGACTAATGAAAAACTGTTTTTT.

Regarding this clonotype: A much larger clone sits a single nucleotide away, making a read error possible. This chain links TRBV20-1 with TRBJ2-5; 7 bases fit TRBD1. The CDR3 is 17 amino acids. CDR1 is DFQATT, CDR2 SNEGSKA, per germline (reference sequence). V lost 4 bases to trimming and J lost 0 bases; unmatched junction nucleotides: 14. The CDR3 spells CSANERPGQLYQETQYF. CDR3 DNA: TGCAGTGCTAACGAACGACCGGGACAGTTGTACCAAGAGACCCAGTACTTC.

The rearrangement links TRBV3-1 to TRBJ1-2; D is unresolved. This CDR3 region has 14 residues. From germline, CDR1 is LGHDT and CDR2 YNNKEL (reference sequence). V gave up 2 bases and J gave up 4 bases, with 11 bases separating them. The CDR3, as DNA: TGTGCCAGCAGCCAAAGTACAGCCGTCTATGGCTACACCTTC. Its protein is CASSQSTAVYGYTF.

The genes are TRBV10-3 and TRBJ2-5; 7 bases are shared with TRBD2. The CDR3 extends over 15 amino acids. J was trimmed by 1 base and V by 2 bases; bases with no gene match: 4. Germline V CDR1 and CDR2: ENHRY, SYGVKD. The CDR3 coding sequence is TGTGCCATCAGTGAGGGCGGGAGTGTCCAAGAGACCCAGTACTTC. This encodes CAISEGGSVQETQYF.

The V gene is TRBV6-1, the J gene TRBJ2-3, with unresolved D. Trimming took 11 bases from V and 1 from J, leaving 16 bases between them. Germline V gives CDR1 MNHNS, CDR2 SASEGT. This CDR3 is built from 14 residues. CDR3 loop: CAALPLARTDTQYF. CDR3 DNA: TGTGCCGCACTGCCTCTGGCGCGCACAGATACGCAGTATTTT.

Only a few counts were recorded for this clonotype. The CDR3 spells CASSKRGLLNTEAFF. The CDR3 DNA follows: TGTGCCAGCAGCAAAAGGGGGCTTTTGAACACTGAAGCTTTCTTT. The V and J genes are TRBV11-2 and TRBJ1-1, with 7 bases fitting TRBD1. Trimming at V came to 5 bases and at J to 0 bases, leaving 6 bases not matched to a gene. Germline CDR1 SGHAT, CDR2 FQNNGV. The CDR3 is 15 residues long.

The rearrangement joins TRBV4-1 to TRBJ2-7, with 8 bases matching TRBD2. V was clipped by 8 bases and J by 6 bases; unmatched bases: 9. The CDR3 contains 13 residues. Germline V gives CDR1 MGHRA, CDR2 YSYEKL. The CDR3 region has the DNA TGCGCCAGCCAACGGGGGGGCCTGGGCGAGCAGTACTTC. Amino acids: CASQRGGLGEQYF.